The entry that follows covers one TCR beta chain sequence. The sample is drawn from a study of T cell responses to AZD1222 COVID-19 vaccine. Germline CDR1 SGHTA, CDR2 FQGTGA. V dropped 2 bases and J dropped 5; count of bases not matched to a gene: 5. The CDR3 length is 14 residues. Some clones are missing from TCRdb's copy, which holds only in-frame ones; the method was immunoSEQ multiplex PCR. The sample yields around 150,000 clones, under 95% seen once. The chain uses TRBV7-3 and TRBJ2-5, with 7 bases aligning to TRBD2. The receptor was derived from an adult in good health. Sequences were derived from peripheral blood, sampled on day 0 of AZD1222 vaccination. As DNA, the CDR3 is TGTGCCAGCAGCTTAGGCGGGAGAGGTGAGACCCAGTACTTC. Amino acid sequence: CASSLGGRGETQYF.